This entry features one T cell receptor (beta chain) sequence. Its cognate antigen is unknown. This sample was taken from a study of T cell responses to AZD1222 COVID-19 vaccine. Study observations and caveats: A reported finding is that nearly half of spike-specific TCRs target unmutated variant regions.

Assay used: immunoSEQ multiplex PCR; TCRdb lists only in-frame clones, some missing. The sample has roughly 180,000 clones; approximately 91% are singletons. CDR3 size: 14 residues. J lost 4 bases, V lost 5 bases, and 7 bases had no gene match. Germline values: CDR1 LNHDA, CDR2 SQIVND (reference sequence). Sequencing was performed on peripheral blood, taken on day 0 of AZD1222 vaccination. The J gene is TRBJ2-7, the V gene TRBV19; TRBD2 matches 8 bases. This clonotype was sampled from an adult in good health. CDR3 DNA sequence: TGTGCCAGTAGTCCGGGACTAGGAGGTTACGAGCAGTACTTC. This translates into CASSPGLGGYEQYF.